Following are 17 T cell receptor beta chains from one sample sequenced in a study of T cells in Graves' hyperthyroidism and ophthalmopathy. TCR beta CDR3 regions were amplified from RNA. First-round RT-PCR of the TCR CDR3 relied on the HTBI primer set. TCRdb used MiXCR to reprocess the multiplex PCR reads, holding one entry per CDR3 protein. The table has under 250,000 distinct CDR3 sequences, roughly 22% seen once. Sequences were obtained from blood. The source is a woman in her thirties or forties with Graves' ophthalmopathy.

The V call is TRBV7-2, the J call TRBJ2-7; no definite D call. The J call may be incorrect, as the DNA end agrees better with TRBJ2-1. Germline values: CDR1 SGHTA, CDR2 FQGNSA. The CDR3 consists of 12 residues. CDR3 nucleotide sequence: TGTGCCAGCAGCTTCCCACAATACGAGCAGTTCTTC. It codes for CASSFPQYEQFF.

This clonotype was observed at least ten times. This sequence joins TRBV7-9 and TRBJ2-7; 8 positions match TRBD1. The CDR3 has 17 amino acids. CDR1 is SEHNR, CDR2 FQNEAQ, per germline (reference sequence). The V gene end was trimmed by 1 base and the J gene end by 0 bases; junction bases not matched to a gene: 8. CDR3 amino acids: CASSLDRTGYRSYEQYF. CDR3 nucleotides: TGTGCCAGCAGCTTAGACCGGACAGGGTATCGCTCCTACGAGCAGTACTTC.

In this sample, this clonotype turned up many times. The rearrangement joins TRBV5-5 to TRBJ1-2, with TRBD1 as a possible D gene (5 bases). There are 15 residues in the CDR3. The germline V gene encodes CDR1 SGHKS and CDR2 YYEKEE (reference sequence). V shed 0 bases and J shed 0 bases, with 9 bases lying between them. For the CDR3, the DNA is TGTGCCAGCAGCTTGGGACTGACAGCTAACTATGGCTACACCTTC. Encoded protein: CASSLGLTANYGYTF.

The chain has TRBV6-1 and TRBJ2-4, with a weak D call TRBD2 (6 bases). The CDR3 runs to 18 residues. Trimming took off 1 base at V and 9 bases at J, with 25 bases between the two ends. CDR1 and CDR2 (germline): MNHNS, SASEGT. The DNA for the CDR3 is TGTGCCAGCAGTGAAGAAGAGTTGTGGTCTGCGGGATTGGGCATTCAGTACTTC. Protein product: CASSEEELWSAGLGIQYF.

In its sample, this clonotype was seen many times. The gene calls are TRBV7-2 and TRBJ2-7; D gene uncertain. Germline CDR1 SGHTA, CDR2 FQGNSA. The CDR3 has 13 residues. The V and J ends lost 1 base and 0 bases respectively, with 4 bases between them. In nucleotides, the CDR3 is TGTGCCAGCAGCTTAGTCAGCTCCTACGAGCAGTACTTC. It translates to CASSLVSSYEQYF.

The V gene is TRBV20-1, the J gene TRBJ2-7; D is unresolved. The CDR3 is 13 amino acids. Deletions cut 3 bases from V and 2 bases from J, with 11 bases between. From germline, CDR1 is DFQATT and CDR2 SNEGSKA (reference sequence). CDR3 DNA sequence: TGCAGTGCTAGGCGCGAACCGACCTACGAGCAGTACTTC. Amino acid sequence: CSARREPTYEQYF.

This clonotype was counted at least ten times. The V call is TRBV19, the J call TRBJ1-5; perhaps TRBD1 as D (5 bases). Germline values: CDR1 LNHDA, CDR2 SQIVND (reference sequence). The CDR3 extends over 15 amino acids. Trimming removed 5 bases from V and 3 bases from J, with 14 bases in between. CDR3 in DNA: TGTGCCAGTAGTCCCACTCACAGGACCAATCAGCCCCAGCATTTT. Protein: CASSPTHRTNQPQHF. Filled out from reference TRBV19 and TRBJ1-5, the complete variable domain reads DGGITQSPKYLFRKEGQNVTLSCEQNLNHDAMYWYRQDPGQGLRLIYYSQIVNDFQKGDIAEGYSVSREKKESFPLTVTSAQKNPTAFYLCASSPTHRTNQPQHFGDGTRLSIL.

This clonotype came up once. The chain joins TRBV12-3 or TRBV12-4 to TRBJ2-5, with a tentative D call TRBD1 (6 bases). The CDR3 runs to 13 residues. The V end lost 6 bases, the J end lost 5 bases, and 13 bases lay between the germline ends. CDR3 nucleotides: TGTGCCAGCAGCAAAACAGGGTTGGAGACCCAGTACTTC. It is translated as CASSKTGLETQYF.

This chain uses TRBV7-9 with TRBJ1-5, with D hard to call. Per germline, CDR1 SEHNR and CDR2 FQNEAQ (reference sequence). The length of the CDR3 is 12 residues. V was clipped by 3 bases and J by 9 bases, with 9 bases between them. The CDR3 reads CASSFELGPQHF. As DNA, the CDR3 is TGTGCCAGCAGCTTCGAGTTGGGGCCCCAGCATTTT. Full variable domain (missing parts from reference TRBV7-9 and TRBJ1-5): DTGVSQNPRHKITKRGQNVTFRCDPISEHNRLYWYRQTLGQGPEFLTYFQNEAQLEKSRLLSDRFSAERPKGSFSTLEIQRTEQGDSAMYLCASSFELGPQHFGDGTRLSIL.

At least ten counts were recorded for this clonotype. V and J are TRBV6-1 and TRBJ2-7; 7 nucleotides line up with TRBD1. After removal of 5 bases from V and 5 bases from J, the junction contained 15 bases not matched to a gene. There are 16 residues in the CDR3. Germline V gene lookup returns CDR1 MNHNS and CDR2 SASEGT. Here the CDR3 reads CASSQQRQRQGHEQYF. As DNA, the CDR3 is TGTGCCAGCAGTCAACAGCGACAACGACAGGGCCACGAGCAGTACTTC.

At least ten counts were recorded for this clonotype. The CDR3 loop is CAWSWTGGANYGYTF. The CDR3 DNA reads TGTGCCTGGAGTTGGACAGGTGGAGCTAACTATGGCTACACCTTC. The chain has TRBV30 and TRBJ1-2, with 7 positions matching TRBD1. The CDR3 consists of 15 residues. The V gene end was trimmed by 2 bases and the J gene end by 0 bases; junction bases not matched to a gene: 6. Germline-derived CDR1 and CDR2 are GTSNPN and SVGIG (reference sequence).

The table lists this clonotype with many counts. The chain combines TRBV12-3 or TRBV12-4 with TRBJ2-7; TRBD2 is a possible D gene (7 bases). The CDR3 consists of 16 residues. Deletions cut 7 bases from V and 0 bases from J, with 19 bases between. CDR3 coding DNA: TGTGCCAGCACGCGAAAGGGGGGGCTGAGCTCCTACGAGCAGTACTTC. It translates to CASTRKGGLSSYEQYF.

This clonotype was picked up many times. This chain links TRBV24-1 with TRBJ1-1; TRBD1 might be the D (6 bases). This CDR3 has 21 amino acids. CDR1 is KGHDR and CDR2 is SFDVKD in the germline V gene. V lost 9 bases, J lost 1 base, and 35 bases lay in between. Here the CDR3 reads CATLRKDRFKNGGSKNTEAFF. The CDR3 DNA reads as TGTGCCACCCTGCGGAAGGACAGATTCAAGAACGGGGGTTCAAAGAACACTGAAGCTTTCTTT.

This clonotype was seen at least ten times. This chain uses TRBV11-2 with TRBJ2-5; tentatively, D is TRBD2 (6 bases). The V end was cut by 1 base, the J end by 2 bases, with 11 bases between. Germline CDR1 and CDR2: SGHAT and FQNNGV. CDR3 length equals 15 residues. CDR3 sequence (DNA): TGTGCCAGCAGCTTAGGGCTAGCGCGGCAAGAGACCCAGTACTTC. Translating gives CASSLGLARQETQYF. The full variable domain, with the rest looked up from reference TRBV11-2 and TRBJ2-5, is EAGVAQSPRYKIIEKRQSVAFWCNPISGHATLYWYQQILGQGPKLLIQFQNNGVVDDSQLPKDRFSAERLKGVDSTLKIQPAKLEDSAVYLCASSLGLARQETQYFGPGTRLLVL.

The sample holds many counts of this clonotype. The chain uses TRBV28 and TRBJ2-2; no firm D call. V lost 6 bases and J lost 8, with 10 bases in between. This CDR3 is 12 amino acids long. Germline lookup yields CDR1 MDHEN and CDR2 SYDVKM. The CDR3 region has the DNA TGTGCCAGCAGGACTGCCGTGGGGGAGCTGTTTTTT. Its translation: CASRTAVGELFF.

This clonotype was observed at least ten times. V gene TRBV2 combines with J gene TRBJ2-4, with a weak D call TRBD1 (5 bases). V was shortened by 6 bases and J by 15 bases, with 15 bases between the two germline ends. The germline gives CDR1 SNHLY, CDR2 FYNNEI. The CDR3 covers 11 residues. This CDR3 reads CASRSTVVVYF. CDR3 nucleotide sequence: TGTGCCAGCAGGTCGACAGTGGTGGTGTACTTC.

This clonotype came up a few times. The rearrangement links TRBV6-1 to TRBJ1-2, with D uncertain. The CDR3 is made up of 14 amino acids. V lost 2 bases and J 0 bases, leaving 7 bases between the germline ends. Germline-derived CDR1 and CDR2 are MNHNS and SASEGT. The CDR3 nucleotides are TGTGCCAGCAGTGAACGTGTGCCTAACTATGGCTACACCTTC. Protein sequence: CASSERVPNYGYTF.